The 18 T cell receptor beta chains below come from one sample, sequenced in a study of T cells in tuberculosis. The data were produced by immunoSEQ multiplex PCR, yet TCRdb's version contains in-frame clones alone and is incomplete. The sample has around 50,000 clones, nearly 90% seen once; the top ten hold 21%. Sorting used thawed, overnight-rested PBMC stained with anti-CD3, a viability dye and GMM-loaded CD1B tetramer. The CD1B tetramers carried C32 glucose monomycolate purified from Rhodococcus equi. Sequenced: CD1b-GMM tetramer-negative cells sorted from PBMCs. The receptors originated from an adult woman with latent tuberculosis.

DNA of the CDR3: TGCGCCAGCAGCTTGGGGACAGGGGGCACCGGGGAGCTGTTTTTT. It is translated as CASSLGTGGTGELFF. The genes are TRBV5-1 and TRBJ2-2, with 10 nucleotides matching TRBD1. The CDR3 consists of 15 residues. The V segment lost 0 bases and the J segment 4 bases; nucleotides outside the gene matches: 0. Germline loops: CDR1 SGHRS, CDR2 YFSETQ.

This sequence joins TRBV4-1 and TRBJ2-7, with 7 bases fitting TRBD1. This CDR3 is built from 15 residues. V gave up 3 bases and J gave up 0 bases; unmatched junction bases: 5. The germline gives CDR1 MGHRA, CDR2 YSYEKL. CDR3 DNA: TGCGCCAGCAGCCACAGACAGGGTGACTCCTACGAGCAGTACTTC. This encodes CASSHRQGDSYEQYF.

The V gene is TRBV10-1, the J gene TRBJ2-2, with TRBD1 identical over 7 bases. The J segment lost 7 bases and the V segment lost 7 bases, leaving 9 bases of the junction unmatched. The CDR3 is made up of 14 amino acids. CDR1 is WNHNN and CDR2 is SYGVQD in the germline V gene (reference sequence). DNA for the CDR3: TGCGCCAGCACTCAGGACAGGCGGAACGGGGAGCTGTTTTTT. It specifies CASTQDRRNGELFF.

The CDR3 DNA follows: TGTGCCAGCACCCCTAGGAGGTCCTGGGAGCAGTACTTC. Protein: CASTPRRSWEQYF. V is TRBV6-1 and J is TRBJ2-7, with D tentatively TRBD2 (5 bases). V was trimmed by 7 bases and J by 7 bases, leaving 17 bases between them. Germline V gene lookup returns CDR1 MNHNS and CDR2 SASEGT. The CDR3 is 13 residues long.

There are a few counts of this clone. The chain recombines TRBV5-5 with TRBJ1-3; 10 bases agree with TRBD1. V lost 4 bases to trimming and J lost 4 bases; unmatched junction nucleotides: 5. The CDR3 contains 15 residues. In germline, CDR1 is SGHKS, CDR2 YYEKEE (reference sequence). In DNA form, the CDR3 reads TGTGCCAGCAGCGAGGGACAGGGGAGAGGAAACACCATATATTTT. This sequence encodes CASSEGQGRGNTIYF. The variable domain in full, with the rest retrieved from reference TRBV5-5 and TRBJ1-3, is DAGVTQSPTHLIKTRGQQVTLRCSPISGHKSVSWYQQVLGQGPQFIFQYYEKEERGRGNFPDRFSARQFPNYSSELNVNALLLGDSALYLCASSEGQGRGNTIYFGEGSWLTVV.

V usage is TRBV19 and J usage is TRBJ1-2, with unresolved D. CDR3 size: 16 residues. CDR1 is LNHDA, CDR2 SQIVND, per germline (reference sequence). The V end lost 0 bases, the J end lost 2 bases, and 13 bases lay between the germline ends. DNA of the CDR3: TGTGCCAGTAGTATAGATCCCCTCCCAGGAAACTATGGCTACACCTTC. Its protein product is CASSIDPLPGNYGYTF.

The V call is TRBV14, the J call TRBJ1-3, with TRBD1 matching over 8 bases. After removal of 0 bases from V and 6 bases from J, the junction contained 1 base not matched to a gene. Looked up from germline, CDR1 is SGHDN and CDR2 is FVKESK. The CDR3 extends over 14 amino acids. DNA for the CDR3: TGTGCCAGCAGCCAAGACAGGGGGCAAAACACCATATATTTT. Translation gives CASSQDRGQNTIYF.

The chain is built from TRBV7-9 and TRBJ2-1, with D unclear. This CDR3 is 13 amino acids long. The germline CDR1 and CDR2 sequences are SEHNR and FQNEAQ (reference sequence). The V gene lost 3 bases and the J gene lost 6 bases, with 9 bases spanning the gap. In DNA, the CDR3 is TGTGCCAGCAGCTTCCAGAGACTCAATGAGCAGTTCTTC. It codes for CASSFQRLNEQFF.

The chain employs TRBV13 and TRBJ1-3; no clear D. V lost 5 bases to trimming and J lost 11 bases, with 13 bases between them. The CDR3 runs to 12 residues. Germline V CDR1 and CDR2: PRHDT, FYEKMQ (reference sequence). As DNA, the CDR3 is TGTGCCAGCAGCCTCGAGGGCACTCCCATATATTTT. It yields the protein CASSLEGTPIYF.

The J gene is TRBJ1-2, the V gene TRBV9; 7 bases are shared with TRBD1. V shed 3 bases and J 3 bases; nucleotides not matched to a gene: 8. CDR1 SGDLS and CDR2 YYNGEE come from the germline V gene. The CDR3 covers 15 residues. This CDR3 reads CASSELEGAYYGYTF. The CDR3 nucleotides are TGTGCCAGCAGCGAACTGGAGGGGGCCTACTATGGCTACACCTTC.

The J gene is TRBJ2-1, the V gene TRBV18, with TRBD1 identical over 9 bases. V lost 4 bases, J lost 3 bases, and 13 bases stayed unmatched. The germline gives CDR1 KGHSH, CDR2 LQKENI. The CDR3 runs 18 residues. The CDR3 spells CASSRISLQGAYYNEQFF. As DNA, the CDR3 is TGTGCCAGCTCACGAATCAGTTTACAGGGGGCGTACTACAATGAGCAGTTCTTC.

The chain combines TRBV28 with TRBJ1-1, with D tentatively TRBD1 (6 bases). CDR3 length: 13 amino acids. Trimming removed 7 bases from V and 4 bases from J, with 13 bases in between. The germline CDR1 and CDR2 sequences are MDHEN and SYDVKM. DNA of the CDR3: TGTGCCAGCAACCGGGGACACCTCACTGAAGCTTTCTTT. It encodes CASNRGHLTEAFF. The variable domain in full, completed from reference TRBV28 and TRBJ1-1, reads DVKVTQSSRYLVKRTGEKVFLECVQDMDHENMFWYRQDPGLGLRLIYFSYDVKMKEKGDIPEGYSVSREKKERFSLILESASTNQTSMYLCASNRGHLTEAFFGQGTRLTVV.

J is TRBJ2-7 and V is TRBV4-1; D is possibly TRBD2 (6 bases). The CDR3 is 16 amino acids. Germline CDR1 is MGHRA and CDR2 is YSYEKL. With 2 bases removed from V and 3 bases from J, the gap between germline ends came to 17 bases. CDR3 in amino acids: CASSQSPTRGDYEQYF. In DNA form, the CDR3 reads TGCGCCAGCAGCCAATCTCCGACTAGAGGTGACTACGAGCAGTACTTC.

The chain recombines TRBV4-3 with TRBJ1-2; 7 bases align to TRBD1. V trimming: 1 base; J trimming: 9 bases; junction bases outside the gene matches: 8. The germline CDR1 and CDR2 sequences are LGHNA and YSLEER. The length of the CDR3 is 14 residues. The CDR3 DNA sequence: TGCGCCAGCAGCCAAGCGACAGGGAGAGATCGCTACACCTTC. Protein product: CASSQATGRDRYTF.

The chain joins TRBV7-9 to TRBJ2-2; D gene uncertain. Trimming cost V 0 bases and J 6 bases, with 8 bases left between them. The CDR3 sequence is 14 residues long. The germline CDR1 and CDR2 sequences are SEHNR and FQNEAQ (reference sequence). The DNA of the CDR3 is TGTGCCAGCAGCTTAGCGCTAGGCCCCGGGGAGCTGTTTTTT. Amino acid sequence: CASSLALGPGELFF.

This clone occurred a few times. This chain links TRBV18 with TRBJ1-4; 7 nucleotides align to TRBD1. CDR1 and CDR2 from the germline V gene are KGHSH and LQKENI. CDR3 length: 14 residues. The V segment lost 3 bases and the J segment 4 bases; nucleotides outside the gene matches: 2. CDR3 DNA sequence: TGTGCCAGCTCACCGGGACAGATTAATGAAAAACTGTTTTTT. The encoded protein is CASSPGQINEKLFF.

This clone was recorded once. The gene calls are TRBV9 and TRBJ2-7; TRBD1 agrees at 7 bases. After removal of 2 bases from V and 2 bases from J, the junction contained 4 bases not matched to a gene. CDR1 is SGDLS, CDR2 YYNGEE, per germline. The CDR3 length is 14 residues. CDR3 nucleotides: TGTGCCAGCAGCGTGACAGGGATCCCCTACGAGCAGTACTTC. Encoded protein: CASSVTGIPYEQYF.

The CDR3 reads CASSAIRGGGTDTQYF. Here the CDR3 DNA reads TGTGCCAGCAGCGCGATAAGGGGGGGCGGCACAGATACGCAGTATTTT. The rearrangement joins TRBV5-4 to TRBJ2-3; perhaps TRBD2 as D (7 bases). Germline assignment: CDR1 SGHNT and CDR2 YYREEE (reference sequence). This CDR3 region has 16 residues. V lost 4 bases, J lost 1 base, and 16 bases lay in between.